Following are 21 T cell receptor beta chains from one sample sequenced in a study of T cell responses to AZD1222 COVID-19 vaccine. Method: immunoSEQ multiplex PCR; TCRdb's copy keeps in-frame clones and lacks some. The sample includes some 150,000 clones, roughly 85% of them seen just once. This specimen consisted of peripheral blood, obtained 28 days after the second dose of the MenACWY control vaccine. The receptors stem from an adult who received the MenACWY meningococcal vaccine as a control.

The CDR3 DNA reads as TGTGCCAGCAGGACAGGGGGCAGTGGGTATGGCTACACCTTC. The encoded protein is CASRTGGSGYGYTF. This chain joins TRBV28 and TRBJ1-2; 10 bases agree with TRBD1. CDR3 length equals 14 residues. Germline V gene data show CDR1 as MDHEN and CDR2 as SYDVKM. With 6 bases clipped from V and 5 bases from J, the junction kept 6 bases outside the gene matches.

This chain links TRBV13 with TRBJ2-7; tentative D call: TRBD2 (6 bases). Germline V lookup: CDR1 PRHDT, CDR2 FYEKMQ (reference sequence). V was shortened by 5 bases and J by 3 bases, with 11 bases between the two germline ends. The CDR3 runs 13 residues. The CDR3 reads CASSAGIVYEQYF. CDR3 sequence (DNA): TGTGCCAGCAGCGCGGGGATTGTCTACGAGCAGTACTTC.

The chain joins TRBV5-1 to TRBJ2-3; 11 bases are a match to TRBD2. The trim removed 3 bases at V and 8 bases at J, leaving 8 bases unmatched. Germline V CDR1 and CDR2: SGHRS, YFSETQ. CDR3 length: 15 amino acids. The CDR3 protein is CASSSTSGAFGTQYF. The CDR3 DNA sequence: TGCGCCAGCAGCTCGACTAGCGGGGCGTTTGGTACGCAGTATTTT.

The V and J genes are TRBV12-3 or TRBV12-4 and TRBJ1-6; no clear D. This CDR3 comprises 13 residues. Trimming removed 3 bases at V and 6 bases at J, with 6 bases between. This chain's CDR3 is CASSFGLNSPLHF. Here the CDR3 DNA reads TGTGCCAGCAGTTTTGGCCTTAATTCACCCCTCCACTTT.

The chain uses TRBV11-3 and TRBJ2-2, with D hard to call. CDR1 is SGHNT and CDR2 is YENEEA in the germline V gene. V lost 3 bases, J lost 3 bases, and 5 bases lay in between. This CDR3 comprises 13 residues. The DNA for the CDR3 is TGTGCCAGCAGCTTTTCAGACACCGGGGAGCTGTTTTTT. Protein product: CASSFSDTGELFF.

Here the CDR3 reads CAIPEVGPINEKLFF. The CDR3 DNA follows: TGTGCCATCCCGGAGGTGGGACCGATTAATGAAAAACTGTTTTTT. V is TRBV10-3 and J is TRBJ1-4, with D tentatively TRBD1 (5 bases). This CDR3 has 15 residues. V dropped 8 bases and J dropped 4 bases, with 17 bases sitting between them. Germline CDR1 ENHRY, CDR2 SYGVKD.

The chain joins TRBV11-2 to TRBJ1-2, with D uncertain. Germline V CDR1 and CDR2: SGHAT, FQNNGV. The length of the CDR3 is 14 residues. Trimming removed 5 bases from V and 0 bases from J, with 10 bases in between. CDR3 residues: CASSARGANYGYTF. CDR3 nucleotides: TGTGCCAGCAGCGCCCGGGGAGCTAACTATGGCTACACCTTC.

This sequence joins TRBV3-1 (or the pseudogene TRBV3-2) and TRBJ1-2; no firm D call. Germline CDR1 is LGHDT and CDR2 is YNNKEL (reference sequence). The V end was cut by 2 bases, the J end by 5 bases, with 3 bases between. The CDR3 spans 11 residues. CDR3 DNA sequence: TGTGCCAGCAGCCAACTATATGGCTACACCTTC. It is translated as CASSQLYGYTF.

The J gene is TRBJ2-6, the V gene TRBV6-6; 7 nucleotides align to TRBD2. V lost 7 bases, J lost 3 bases, and 9 bases stayed unmatched. Germline-derived CDR1 and CDR2 are MNHNY and SVGAGI (reference sequence). The CDR3 length is 16 residues. The CDR3 DNA follows: TGTGCCAGCACTCAAAGAAGCGGGATTGGGGCCAACGTCCTGACTTTC. This gives the protein CASTQRSGIGANVLTF.

This chain connects TRBV7-9 to TRBJ1-3, with D hard to call. The V end lost 4 bases, the J end lost 0 bases, and 10 bases lay between the germline ends. The CDR3 has 15 residues. Germline CDR1 SEHNR, CDR2 FQNEAQ (reference sequence). CDR3 bases: TGTGCCAGCAGCTCCCTCGAGGGCTCTGGAAACACCATATATTTT. Protein product: CASSSLEGSGNTIYF.

A note on this clone: The junction differs from germline at one of its ends, possibly a read error. This chain joins TRBV9 and TRBJ2-5, with a tentative D call TRBD2 (5 bases). CDR3 length: 15 residues. Germline V lookup: CDR1 SGDLS, CDR2 YYNGEE. The CDR3 loop reads CASSVATTTQEIQYF. The CDR3 region has the DNA TGTGCCAGCAGCGTAGCTACGACTACCCAAGAGATCCAGTACTTC. The whole variable domain, remainder taken from reference TRBV9 and TRBJ2-5, is DSGVTQTPKHLITATGQRVTLRCSPRSGDLSVYWYQQSLDQGLQFLIQYYNGEERAKGNILERFSAQQFPDLHSELNLSSLELGDSALYFCASSVATTTQEIQYFGPGTRLLVL.

The V gene is TRBV7-9, the J gene TRBJ1-5; no clear D gene. The CDR3 is made up of 13 amino acids. Trimming stripped 10 bases from V and 3 bases from J, with 13 bases between. Germline lookup yields CDR1 SEHNR and CDR2 FQNEAQ (reference sequence). The CDR3 coding sequence is TGTGCCAATTGGGCAGCTCACAATCAGCCCCAGCATTTT. It yields the protein CANWAAHNQPQHF.

CDR3 bases: TGTGCCAGCAGCTGGGACAGCCTACTCACCGGGGAGCTGTTTTTT. This sequence encodes CASSWDSLLTGELFF. This chain uses TRBV5-5 with TRBJ2-2; 7 positions match TRBD1. The V segment lost 3 bases and the J segment 4 bases; nucleotides outside the gene matches: 6. Germline CDR1 is SGHKS and CDR2 is YYEKEE (reference sequence). This CDR3 is 15 amino acids long.

The V call is TRBV19, the J call TRBJ1-5, with D possibly TRBD1 on 5 matching bases. CDR3 length: 13 amino acids. Trimming took off 5 bases at V and 6 bases at J, with 11 bases between the two ends. The germline CDR1 and CDR2 sequences are LNHDA and SQIVND (reference sequence). The CDR3 coding sequence is TGTGCCAGTAGTGGGGCGCCACCTCAGCCCCAGCATTTT. The encoded protein is CASSGAPPQPQHF.

The chain employs TRBV6-5 and TRBJ2-5; 8 nucleotides align to TRBD2. Germline V gene data show CDR1 as MNHEY and CDR2 as SVGAGI. The V gene end was trimmed by 5 bases and the J gene end by 5 bases; junction bases not matched to a gene: 10. This CDR3 spans 15 amino acids. CDR3 region: CASSRSGLAGETQYF. The CDR3 nucleotides read TGTGCCAGCAGTAGATCAGGACTAGCCGGGGAGACCCAGTACTTC.

This clone was seen just once. The rearrangement links TRBV19 to TRBJ2-1; no reliable D call. V lost 1 base to trimming and J lost 3 bases, with 13 bases between them. Germline lookup yields CDR1 LNHDA and CDR2 SQIVND (reference sequence). The CDR3 is made up of 16 amino acids. CDR3 sequence reads: CASSIGDQSIYNEQFF. Written as DNA, the CDR3 is TGTGCCAGTAGTATAGGAGACCAGTCCATCTACAATGAGCAGTTCTTC.

The chain joins TRBV3-1 (or the pseudogene TRBV3-2) to TRBJ1-1; weak D call: TRBD1 (5 bases). The V end lost 5 bases, the J end lost 5 bases, and 15 bases lay between the germline ends. This CDR3 spans 14 amino acids. CDR1 and CDR2 (germline): LGHDT, YNNKEL (reference sequence). CDR3 residues: CASSFTDRPTEAFF. DNA of the CDR3: TGTGCCAGCAGCTTCACCGACAGACCGACTGAAGCTTTCTTT.

The chain recombines TRBV9 with TRBJ2-7, with 10 bases aligning to TRBD1. Germline assignment: CDR1 SGDLS and CDR2 YYNGEE. J lost 6 bases, V lost 0 bases, and 6 bases had no gene match. This CDR3 comprises 15 residues. The CDR3 bases are TGTGCCAGCAGCGTAGGACAGGGGGCGTTATCCGAGCAGTACTTC. Translated: CASSVGQGALSEQYF.

The chain uses TRBV3-1 (or the pseudogene TRBV3-2) and TRBJ2-3, with 13 positions matching TRBD2. CDR3 length: 18 amino acids. J lost 1 base, V lost 2 bases, and 6 bases had no gene match. Looked up from germline, CDR1 is LGHDT and CDR2 is YNNKEL (reference sequence). The CDR3 here is CASSQRTSGRVGTDTQYF. The CDR3 nucleotides are TGTGCCAGCAGCCAAAGGACTAGCGGGAGAGTGGGCACAGATACGCAGTATTTT.

This clone appeared a few times. This chain joins TRBV5-6 and TRBJ2-7; 9 bases match TRBD1. The CDR3 length is 16 residues. The V gene end was trimmed by 4 bases and the J gene end by 1 base; junction bases not matched to a gene: 9. Per the germline V gene, CDR1 is SGHDT and CDR2 is YYEEEE. CDR3 in DNA: TGTGCCAGCAGCCGATCGGGACAGGGTTTATCCTACGAGCAGTACTTC. It yields the protein CASSRSGQGLSYEQYF.

The chain has TRBV16 and TRBJ2-5; TRBD2 might be the D (5 bases). The V gene lost 4 bases and the J gene lost 5 bases, with 8 bases spanning the gap. This CDR3 comprises 12 residues. Germline CDR1 is KGHSY and CDR2 is FQNENV. In DNA, the CDR3 is TGTGCCAGCAGCCTGGAGCGGGAGACCCAGTACTTC. It yields the protein CASSLERETQYF.